The clone carrying this TCR beta chain is a singleton in its sample. Germline CDR1 SGHTA, CDR2 FQGNSA. V lost 3 bases and J 0 bases, leaving 11 bases between the germline ends. The CDR3 loop spans 15 amino acids. The data are from a study of blood T cell repertoires in COVID-19. Across the study: Specimens from acute and convalescent COVID-19 originated in the United States, Italy and Spain. In each case, the material was cDNA or gDNA derived from T cells, B-cell-depleted T cells, or PBMCs.

Here immunoSEQ multiplex PCR was the method, and the copy in TCRdb shows in-frame clones only, minus some. Of approximately 62,000 clones in the sample, roughly 80% were seen once. Material: peripheral blood. This chain connects TRBV7-2 to TRBJ1-2, with D perhaps TRBD1 (6 bases). This receptor was taken from a woman aged 45 to 65 with active or convalescent COVID-19. In DNA, the CDR3 is TGTGCCAGCAGCTTTGGGACACCAGCTAACTATGGCTACACCTTC. As protein: CASSFGTPANYGYTF. The full variable domain, with the rest looked up from reference TRBV7-2 and TRBJ1-2, is GAGVSQSPSNKVTEKGKDVELRCDPISGHTALYWYRQSLGQGLEFLIYFQGNSAPDKSGLPSDRFSAERTGGSVSTLTIQRTQQEDSAVYLCASSFGTPANYGYTFGSGTRLTVV.